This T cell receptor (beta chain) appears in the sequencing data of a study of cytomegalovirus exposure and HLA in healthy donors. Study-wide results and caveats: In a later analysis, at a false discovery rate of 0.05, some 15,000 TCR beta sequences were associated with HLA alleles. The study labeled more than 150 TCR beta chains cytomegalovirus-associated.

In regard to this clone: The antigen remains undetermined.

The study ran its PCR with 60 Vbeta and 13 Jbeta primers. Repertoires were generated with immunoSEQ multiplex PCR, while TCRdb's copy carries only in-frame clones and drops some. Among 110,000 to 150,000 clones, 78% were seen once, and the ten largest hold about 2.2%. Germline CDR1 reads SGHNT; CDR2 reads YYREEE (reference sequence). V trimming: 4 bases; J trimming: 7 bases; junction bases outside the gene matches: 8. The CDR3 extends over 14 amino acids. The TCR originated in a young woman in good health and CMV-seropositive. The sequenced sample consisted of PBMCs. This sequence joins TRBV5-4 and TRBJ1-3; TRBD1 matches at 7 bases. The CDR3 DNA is TGTGCCAGCAGCGCCCAGGGGGTGGGTAACACCATATATTTT. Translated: CASSAQGVGNTIYF.